The source of this TCR beta chain is a study of graft-versus-host responses after intestinal transplantation. Once graft tissue had been processed, intraepithelial and lamina propria lymphocytes were released. Generated by immunoSEQ multiplex PCR, the TCRdb table keeps only in-frame clones and is missing some. The sample lists 15,000 to 20,000 clones; 83% were seen once. CDR1 is KGHSH, CDR2 LQKENI, per germline. The length of the CDR3 is 13 residues. Trimming shortened V by 3 bases and J by 9 bases, and 12 bases separated the two germline ends. The sequence came from a human patient who received an intestinal transplant, so some T cells may come from the graft donor. V is TRBV18 and J is TRBJ1-5; D is unclear. The sequencing here drew on ileum tissue, taken around 600 days after intestinal transplantation. CDR3 amino acids: CASSPNYDSPQHF. The CDR3 bases are TGTGCCAGCTCACCTAACTACGATTCGCCCCAGCATTTT. Together with reference TRBV18 and TRBJ1-5, the CDR3 gives the full variable domain: NAGVMQNPRHLVRRRGQEARLRCSPMKGHSHVYWYRQLPEEGLKFMVYLQKENIIDESGMPKERFSAEFPKEGPSILRIQQVVRGDSAAYFCASSPNYDSPQHFGDGTRLSIL.